One and the same sample provided the 14 T cell receptor beta chains below, sequenced in a study of PD-1 blockade in classical Hodgkin lymphoma. With no exception, relapse followed autologous stem cell transplantation in all patients, and brentuximab vedotin exposure varied. TCRdb's table, derived via immunoSEQ multiplex PCR, lists solely in-frame clones and lacks some. The data hold roughly 34,000 clones, with less than 85% observed a single time. The sample consisted of peripheral blood mononuclear cells (PBMCs), taken before the second cycle of nivolumab. These receptors all come from a human donor with classical Hodgkin lymphoma.

V usage is TRBV4-3 and J usage is TRBJ2-3; D is tentatively TRBD1 or TRBD2 (6 bases each). V was shortened by 3 bases and J by 9 bases, with 13 bases between the two germline ends. The CDR3 loop spans 13 amino acids. Germline V gene data show CDR1 as LGHNA and CDR2 as YSLEER. This CDR3 reads CASSQPGGATQYF. CDR3 in DNA: TGCGCCAGCAGCCAGCCCGGGGGCGCGACGCAGTATTTT.

J is TRBJ2-1 and V is TRBV6-6; 9 bases are shared with TRBD1. After removal of 2 bases from V and 8 bases from J, the junction contained 10 bases not matched to a gene. CDR1 is MNHNY, CDR2 SVGAGI, per germline (reference sequence). The CDR3 extends over 16 amino acids. CDR3 in DNA: TGTGCCAGCAGTTACCCCCGGGACAGGGAAGTTTATGAGCAGTTCTTC. It codes for CASSYPRDREVYEQFF.

The chain links TRBV6-1 to TRBJ2-7, with no clear D. The CDR3 loop spans 15 amino acids. The ends were cut back, 5 bases at V and 2 bases at J, with 16 bases in the middle. Looked up from germline, CDR1 is MNHNS and CDR2 is SASEGT. CDR3 in amino acids: CASSPPPSGTYEQYF. CDR3 nucleotide sequence: TGTGCCAGCAGTCCCCCGCCCAGTGGGACCTACGAGCAGTACTTC.

The chain employs TRBV11-2 and TRBJ2-7, with D hard to call. Germline values: CDR1 SGHAT, CDR2 FQNNGV. V lost 5 bases, J lost 6 bases, and 11 bases lay in between. The CDR3 loop spans 12 amino acids. The CDR3 sequence is CASSPFRSEQYF. The CDR3 DNA sequence: TGTGCCAGCAGCCCCTTCCGATCCGAGCAGTACTTC.

This chain joins TRBV19 and TRBJ2-7, with D uncertain. Trimming cost V 4 bases and J 0 bases, with 10 bases left between them. Germline CDR1 LNHDA, CDR2 SQIVND (reference sequence). The CDR3 length is 14 residues. This chain's CDR3 is CASSTDWDSYEQYF. The CDR3 DNA is TGTGCCAGTAGTACTGACTGGGACTCCTACGAGCAGTACTTC.

This clone was seen once. The chain couples TRBV4-3 to TRBJ2-7; the D gene could be TRBD1 or TRBD2 (5 bases each). CDR3 length equals 15 residues. V lost 0 bases to trimming and J lost 7 bases, with 16 bases between them. Germline CDR1 LGHNA, CDR2 YSLEER. The CDR3 reads CASSQEGASLVEQYF. DNA of the CDR3: TGCGCCAGCAGCCAAGAAGGGGCTAGCCTGGTGGAGCAGTACTTC.

This chain uses TRBV6-5 with TRBJ1-4; D is uncertain. CDR1 MNHEY and CDR2 SVGAGI come from the germline V gene. The V end was cut by 4 bases, the J end by 8 bases, with 14 bases between. The CDR3 runs to 14 residues. This CDR3 is CASSLWGEEEKLFF. The CDR3 nucleotides are TGTGCCAGCAGTTTGTGGGGAGAGGAGGAAAAACTGTTTTTT.

In DNA form, the CDR3 reads TGTGCCAGTGGCTCGGACAGGGGGCTGGATTCACCCCTCCACTTT. It specifies CASGSDRGLDSPLHF. The chain combines TRBV19 with TRBJ1-6; 11 bases are shared with TRBD1. The trim removed 8 bases at V and 8 bases at J, leaving 8 bases unmatched. This CDR3 is 15 amino acids long. Germline CDR1 and CDR2: LNHDA and SQIVND (reference sequence).

This clone appeared a single time. V gene TRBV29-1 combines with J gene TRBJ2-7; D perhaps matches TRBD2 (6 bases). Between the trimmed V and J ends, which lost 4 bases and 2 bases, there was a span of 6 bases. Per germline, CDR1 SQVTM and CDR2 ANQGSEA. The CDR3 has 11 residues. In nucleotides, the CDR3 is TGCAGCGTTGGGGGGGCCTACGAGCAGTACTTC. Protein: CSVGGAYEQYF.

The rearrangement uses TRBV28 and TRBJ2-1; D is unresolved. CDR3 length equals 11 residues. Germline V lookup: CDR1 MDHEN, CDR2 SYDVKM. V was shortened by 3 bases and J by 3 bases, with 0 bases between the two germline ends. CDR3 region: CASSFYNEQFF. CDR3 bases: TGTGCCAGCAGTTTCTACAATGAGCAGTTCTTC. Full variable domain (remainder filled in from reference TRBV28 and TRBJ2-1): DVKVTQSSRYLVKRTGEKVFLECVQDMDHENMFWYRQDPGLGLRLIYFSYDVKMKEKGDIPEGYSVSREKKERFSLILESASTNQTSMYLCASSFYNEQFFGPGTRLTVL.

V gene TRBV9 combines with J gene TRBJ2-2; D is perhaps TRBD1 (5 bases). Trimming removed 2 bases at V and 4 bases at J, with 9 bases between. CDR1 and CDR2 from the germline V gene are SGDLS and YYNGEE. This CDR3 spans 14 amino acids. The CDR3 DNA reads TGTGCCAGCAGCGTCGGACATCCCACCGGGGAGCTGTTTTTT. This sequence encodes CASSVGHPTGELFF. Looking up the rest from reference TRBV9 and TRBJ2-2 gives the full variable domain: DSGVTQTPKHLITATGQRVTLRCSPRSGDLSVYWYQQSLDQGLQFLIQYYNGEERAKGNILERFSAQQFPDLHSELNLSSLELGDSALYFCASSVGHPTGELFFGEGSRLTVL.

In this sample, this clone turned up once. This rearrangement joins TRBV5-8 to TRBJ2-1, with D maybe TRBD2 (6 bases). Trimming left V 6 bases short and J 0 bases short, with 13 bases between. There are 15 residues in the CDR3. Germline assignment: CDR1 SGHTS and CDR2 YDEGEE. The CDR3 loop is CASTQPGSSYNEQFF. The CDR3, as DNA: TGTGCCAGCACACAGCCCGGGAGCTCCTACAATGAGCAGTTCTTC.

The table lists this clone with a few counts. The V and J genes are TRBV2 and TRBJ2-3; D gene unclear. V lost 8 bases and J 6 bases, leaving 15 bases between the germline ends. Germline values: CDR1 SNHLY, CDR2 FYNNEI. CDR3 length: 13 residues. The CDR3 bases are TGTGCCAGCGCCCTTTCACTGGGGGATACGCAGTATTTT. Protein product: CASALSLGDTQYF. The full variable domain, its missing parts supplied by reference TRBV2 and TRBJ2-3, is EPEVTQTPSHQVTQMGQEVILRCVPISNHLYFYWYRQILGQKVEFLVSFYNNEISEKSEIFDDQFSVERPDGSNFTLKIRSTKLEDSAMYFCASALSLGDTQYFGPGTRLTVL.

V gene TRBV4-2 combines with J gene TRBJ1-1; 7 bases map to TRBD1. Germline V gene lookup returns CDR1 LGHNA and CDR2 YNFKEQ. This CDR3 is 14 amino acids long. Trimming removed 3 bases from V and 5 bases from J; junction bases left unmatched: 6. The CDR3 here is CASSQRDSGTEAFF. The CDR3 bases are TGTGCCAGCAGCCAGCGGGACAGCGGTACTGAAGCTTTCTTT.